A single sample is the source of the 17 T cell receptor beta chains below, sequenced in a study of T-cell reconstitution after alpha-beta-depleted transplantation in children (TCRdb year 2016). Preparation of the library involved PCR. Data came from an Illumina HiSeq 2500. TCR library preparation used molecular barcoding, with unique molecular identifiers applied to normalize quantification of the TCRbeta repertoire. TCRdb redid the processing of the public reads, applying fastp at Q25 and MiXCR, and retained in-frame beta chains. When rows share a CDR3 protein, they turn into one entry using the most common DNA and genes. The sample records about 150,000 distinct CDR3 sequences, 8.8% of which are singletons. Of the sample, around 18% falls within the top ten clones. What the treatment or condition label conveys for this sample: allogeneic hematopoietic cell transplantation with graft depleted of TCRalphabeta T cells and CD19 B cells.

Sequencing used PBMCs, mostly from graft donor cells, obtained 180 days after TCRalphabeta/CD19-depleted stem cell transplant. Receptors originate from a female patient under 10 years old who had a stem cell transplant for congenital amegakaryocytic thrombocytopenia, so the T cells may come from the graft donor.

This clonotype was detected many times. This chain joins TRBV5-1 and TRBJ2-1; unclear D gene. This CDR3 has 12 amino acids. V was pared by 1 base and J by 6 bases, with 5 bases between. The germline V gene has CDR1 SGHRS and CDR2 YFSETQ. The CDR3 sequence: CASSLICNEQFF. CDR3 DNA sequence: TGCGCCAGCAGCTTGATTTGCAATGAGCAGTTCTTC.

The rearrangement uses TRBV5-1 and TRBJ2-1, with TRBD2 matching 11 bases. Losses at the gene ends were 4 bases for V and 6 bases for J; bases not matched to a gene: 9. CDR1 and CDR2 (germline): SGHRS, YFSETQ. The CDR3 extends over 16 amino acids. CDR3 sequence: CASSPNVAGGSNEQFF. CDR3 DNA: TGCGCCAGCAGCCCGAACGTAGCGGGAGGGTCCAATGAGCAGTTCTTC.

In this sample, this clonotype turned up a few times. The chain is built from TRBV11-2 and TRBJ2-7, with D hard to call. Germline V gene data show CDR1 as SGHAT and CDR2 as FQNNGV. This CDR3 is built from 14 residues. The V and J ends lost 1 base and 5 bases respectively, with 12 bases between them. CDR3 bases: TGTGCCAGCAGCTTAGTCATGGTGTACGACGAGCAGTACTTC. Translation gives CASSLVMVYDEQYF. Filled out from reference TRBV11-2 and TRBJ2-7, the complete variable domain reads EAGVAQSPRYKIIEKRQSVAFWCNPISGHATLYWYQQILGQGPKLLIQFQNNGVVDDSQLPKDRFSAERLKGVDSTLKIQPAKLEDSAVYLCASSLVMVYDEQYFGPGTRLTVT.

This clonotype was picked up a small number of times. This sequence joins TRBV5-1 and TRBJ2-7, with D possibly being TRBD1 or TRBD2 (5 bases each). CDR3 size: 14 residues. Germline CDR1 reads SGHRS; CDR2 reads YFSETQ. V shed 0 bases and J shed 6 bases, with 13 bases lying between them. The CDR3 sequence: CASSLVLGTSEQYF. DNA for the CDR3: TGCGCCAGCAGCTTGGTGTTGGGGACGAGCGAGCAGTACTTC. Full variable domain (rest looked up from reference TRBV5-1 and TRBJ2-7): KAGVTQTPRYLIKTRGQQVTLSCSPISGHRSVSWYQQTPGQGLQFLFEYFSETQRNKGNFPGRFSGRQFSNSRSEMNVSTLELGDSALYLCASSLVLGTSEQYFGPGTRLTVT.

This clonotype was recorded many times. The chain employs TRBV4-3 and TRBJ2-7; D not resolved. The CDR3 totals 19 residues. Germline V gene lookup returns CDR1 LGHNA and CDR2 YSLEER. V dropped 0 bases and J dropped 2 bases, with 23 bases sitting between them. The DNA for the CDR3 is TGCGCCAGCAGCCAAGATGAAGGGTCCCATCCGCCCAACACCTACGAGCAGTACTTC. It codes for CASSQDEGSHPPNTYEQYF.

This clonotype was counted ten times or more. This sequence joins TRBV5-1 and TRBJ2-5, with D possibly matching TRBD2 (6 bases). Germline CDR1 reads SGHRS; CDR2 reads YFSETQ. Trimming removed 3 bases from V and 1 base from J, with 13 bases in between. The CDR3 sequence is 15 residues long. CDR3 in amino acids: CASSWVEGPQETQYF. The DNA for the CDR3 is TGCGCCAGCAGCTGGGTGGAGGGCCCCCAAGAGACCCAGTACTTC.

This clonotype appeared a single time. CDR3 in DNA: TGTGCCTGGAGTGTGATAGGTCGGAGTAATTCACCCCTCCACTTT. Protein product: CAWSVIGRSNSPLHF. The chain uses TRBV30 and TRBJ1-6; D is unclear. This CDR3 spans 15 amino acids. Germline loops: CDR1 GTSNPN, CDR2 SVGIG (reference sequence). The V gene lost 0 bases and the J gene lost 6 bases, with 12 bases spanning the gap.

In its sample, this clonotype was seen a few times. DNA of the CDR3: TGTGCCAGCAGCTGGAGAAACACCGGGGAGCTGTTTTTT. It is translated as CASSWRNTGELFF. J is TRBJ2-2 and V is TRBV7-2; D call uncertain. CDR1 SGHTA and CDR2 FQGNSA come from the germline V gene. V lost 4 bases to trimming and J lost 2 bases, with 5 bases between them. CDR3 length equals 13 residues.

Ten or more counts support this clonotype. The chain uses TRBV20-1 and TRBJ1-1; D uncertain. V shed 2 bases and J shed 2 bases, with 6 bases lying between them. The CDR3 is 12 residues long. From germline, CDR1 is DFQATT and CDR2 SNEGSKA (reference sequence). Written as DNA, the CDR3 is TGCAGTGCTAGAATCAGTAACACTGAAGCTTTCTTT. It codes for CSARISNTEAFF.

This clonotype was detected many times. The chain employs TRBV28 and TRBJ2-5, with 9 bases that match TRBD2. V dropped 1 base and J dropped 3; count of bases not matched to a gene: 3. CDR1 is MDHEN, CDR2 SYDVKM, per germline. CDR3 size: 15 residues. In DNA form, the CDR3 reads TGTGCCAGCAGTTTATCGTTAGCGGGGGAAGAGACCCAGTACTTC. Translated, it gives CASSLSLAGEETQYF.

This clonotype was counted a few times. This chain links TRBV4-1 with TRBJ2-4, with a tentative D call TRBD2 (5 bases). This CDR3 is 18 amino acids long. CDR1 is MGHRA, CDR2 YSYEKL, per germline. V lost 1 base and J lost 0, with 16 bases in between. The CDR3 loop reads CASSQVAWPGIAKNIQYF. CDR3 sequence (DNA): TGCGCCAGCAGCCAAGTCGCATGGCCGGGGATAGCCAAAAACATTCAGTACTTC.

This clonotype was seen at least ten times. The rearrangement uses TRBV28 and TRBJ2-5; tentatively, D is TRBD2 (5 bases). This CDR3 region has 13 residues. The V gene's germline CDR1 is MDHEN and CDR2 SYDVKM. Trimming shortened V by 2 bases and J by 5 bases, and 9 bases separated the two germline ends. DNA of the CDR3: TGTGCCAGCAGTTTAGGGAGTAGGGAGACCCAGTACTTC. Its protein is CASSLGSRETQYF. Full variable domain (remainder filled in from reference TRBV28 and TRBJ2-5): DVKVTQSSRYLVKRTGEKVFLECVQDMDHENMFWYRQDPGLGLRLIYFSYDVKMKEKGDIPEGYSVSREKKERFSLILESASTNQTSMYLCASSLGSRETQYFGPGTRLLVL.

This clonotype was counted only a few times. The chain uses TRBV12-5 and TRBJ1-4; D is unresolved. This CDR3 is 18 amino acids long. The germline V and J ends were trimmed by 0 bases and 0 bases, with 14 bases remaining between them. Germline-derived CDR1 and CDR2 are LGHNT and FRNRAP. The CDR3 loop reads CASGLVTREEATNEKLFF. DNA of the CDR3: TGTGCTAGTGGTTTGGTTACGAGGGAGGAGGCAACTAATGAAAAACTGTTTTTT.

This clonotype rates as medium-sized. The rearrangement uses TRBV10-3 and TRBJ2-3; D unclear. Germline V gives CDR1 ENHRY, CDR2 SYGVKD. This CDR3 has 12 amino acids. Trimming removed 1 base at V and 6 bases at J, with 5 bases between. This chain's CDR3 is CAISELRDTQYF. In nucleotides, the CDR3 is TGTGCCATCAGTGAGTTACGGGATACGCAGTATTTT.

The chain links TRBV20-1 to TRBJ1-2; unclear D gene. V was trimmed by 3 bases and J by 6 bases, leaving 8 bases between them. This CDR3 has 11 amino acids. Germline CDR1 is DFQATT and CDR2 is SNEGSKA (reference sequence). CDR3 sequence reads: CSASYGDGYTF. CDR3 DNA sequence: TGCAGTGCTAGTTACGGTGATGGCTACACCTTC.

The table lists this clonotype with many counts. The V and J genes are TRBV27 and TRBJ2-2; D may match TRBD1 or TRBD2 (6 bases each). V dropped 10 bases and J dropped 1 base, with 22 bases sitting between them. Germline V gives CDR1 MNHEY, CDR2 SMNVEV (reference sequence). The CDR3 length is 17 residues. The CDR3 loop is CATKRLTGAKNTGELFF. CDR3 bases: TGTGCCACCAAAAGACTCACGGGGGCGAAGAACACCGGGGAGCTGTTTTTT.

This clonotype appeared many times. V usage is TRBV4-1 and J usage is TRBJ2-2; 7 bases agree with TRBD1. J was trimmed by 3 bases and V by 4 bases; bases with no gene match: 11. CDR1 is MGHRA, CDR2 YSYEKL, per germline. The CDR3 contains 17 residues. CDR3 nucleotides: TGCGCCAGCAGCCCAGTACCGGGACAGAGGGACACCGGGGAGCTGTTTTTT. It codes for CASSPVPGQRDTGELFF.